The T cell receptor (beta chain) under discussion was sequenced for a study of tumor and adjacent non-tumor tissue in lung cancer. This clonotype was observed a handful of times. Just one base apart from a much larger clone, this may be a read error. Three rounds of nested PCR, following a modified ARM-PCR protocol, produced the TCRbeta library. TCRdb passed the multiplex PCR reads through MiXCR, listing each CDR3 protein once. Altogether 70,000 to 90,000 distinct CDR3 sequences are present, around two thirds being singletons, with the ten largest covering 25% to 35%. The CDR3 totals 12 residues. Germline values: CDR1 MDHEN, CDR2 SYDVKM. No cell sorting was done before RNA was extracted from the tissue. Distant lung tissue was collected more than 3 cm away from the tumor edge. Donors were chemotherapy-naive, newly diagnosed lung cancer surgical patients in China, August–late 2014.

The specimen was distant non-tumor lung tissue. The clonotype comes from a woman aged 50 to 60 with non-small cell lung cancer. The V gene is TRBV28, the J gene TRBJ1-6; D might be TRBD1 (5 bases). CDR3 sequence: CANSLRGSPLHF. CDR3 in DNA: TGTGCCAACAGTTTGAGGGGATCACCCCTCCACTTT.